Below, 28 T cell receptor beta chains from the same sample are listed, as sequenced in a study of T cells after yellow fever vaccination. TCRdb reanalysed the 5' RACE reads using MiXCR and keeps one entry per CDR3 protein. The table lists roughly 85,000 distinct CDR3 sequences, 13% of them singletons. Sequencing was performed on CD8+ T cells not binding an NS4B(214-222) dextramer, sorted from PBMCs, taken 21 days after the first yellow fever vaccination. All receptors come from a man aged 18-30 years who received the YFV17D yellow fever vaccine.

The chain joins TRBV29-1 to TRBJ2-1, with 12 nucleotides matching TRBD2. Trimming cost V 6 bases and J 2 bases; bases outside gene matches: 8. The CDR3 extends over 16 amino acids. Germline-derived CDR1 and CDR2 are SQVTM and ANQGSEA. CDR3: CSVVLAGGLTYNEQFF. The CDR3 coding sequence is TGCAGCGTGGTACTAGCGGGGGGCCTAACCTACAATGAGCAGTTCTTC.

The chain employs TRBV7-6 and TRBJ2-5; D is uncertain. Germline V lookup: CDR1 SGHVS, CDR2 FNYEAQ. With 3 bases removed from V and 5 bases from J, the gap between germline ends came to 19 bases. CDR3 length: 16 residues. CDR3 in amino acids: CASSFSATSPMETQYF. The CDR3 DNA follows: TGTGCCAGCAGCTTTTCAGCCACGTCGCCCATGGAGACCCAGTACTTC. The full variable domain, its missing parts supplied by reference TRBV7-6 and TRBJ2-5, is GAGVSQSPRYKVTKRGQDVALRCDPISGHVSLYWYRQALGQGPEFLTYFNYEAQQDKSGLPNDRFSAERPEGSISTLTIQRTEQRDSAMYRCASSFSATSPMETQYFGPGTRLLVL.

This clonotype was seen more than once but under ten times. The genes are TRBV12-5 and TRBJ2-1, with 8 bases fitting TRBD2. The germline gives CDR1 LGHNT, CDR2 FRNRAP. This CDR3 comprises 14 residues. The trim removed 0 bases at V and 8 bases at J, leaving 3 bases unmatched. CDR3: CASGLVAGVHEQFF. CDR3 DNA: TGTGCTAGTGGTTTGGTAGCGGGGGTCCATGAGCAGTTCTTC.

This clonotype was counted a few times. The chain couples TRBV11-2 to TRBJ2-1, with TRBD2 identical over 12 bases. The J segment lost 10 bases and the V segment lost 5 bases, leaving 9 bases of the junction unmatched. This CDR3 has 15 amino acids. Germline values: CDR1 SGHAT, CDR2 FQNNGV. The DNA of the CDR3 is TGTGCCAGCAGCCCACTAGCGGGGGGCACCCAAGAGCAGTTCTTC. Protein product: CASSPLAGGTQEQFF.

This rearrangement joins TRBV6-2 or TRBV6-3 to TRBJ2-1; D is ambiguous. V lost 1 base and J lost 8, with 12 bases in between. The germline V gene has CDR1 MNHEY and CDR2 SVGEGT. This CDR3 has 14 residues. This chain's CDR3 is CASSYFFTDYEQFF. The CDR3 DNA reads as TGTGCCAGCAGTTACTTCTTTACAGACTATGAGCAGTTCTTC.

The rearrangement uses TRBV7-9 and TRBJ1-2; no reliable D call. CDR1 and CDR2 from the germline V gene are SEHNR and FQNEAQ (reference sequence). V lost 5 bases to trimming and J lost 10 bases, with 17 bases between them. CDR3 length equals 13 residues. The CDR3 reads CASSPFEAPTYTF. The CDR3 nucleotides read TGTGCCAGCAGCCCCTTCGAGGCTCCCACCTACACCTTC.

This clonotype has only a few counts. V is TRBV7-9 and J is TRBJ1-1, with a weak D call TRBD1 (5 bases). Germline V lookup: CDR1 SEHNR, CDR2 FQNEAQ (reference sequence). This CDR3 contains 15 residues. V lost 5 bases, J lost 4 bases, and 17 bases lay in between. The CDR3 protein is CASSHSPRGFTEAFF. The CDR3 DNA reads TGTGCCAGCAGCCACTCCCCGCGGGGGTTCACTGAAGCTTTCTTT. Full variable domain (remainder filled in from reference TRBV7-9 and TRBJ1-1): DTGVSQNPRHKITKRGQNVTFRCDPISEHNRLYWYRQTLGQGPEFLTYFQNEAQLEKSRLLSDRFSAERPKGSFSTLEIQRTEQGDSAMYLCASSHSPRGFTEAFFGQGTRLTVV.

The CDR3, as DNA: TGTGCCAGCAGCGTAGGAGCGGGACAGGGACCTGGCTACACCTTC. This translates into CASSVGAGQGPGYTF. The chain recombines TRBV9 with TRBJ1-2; 9 bases line up with TRBD1. The CDR3 is 15 residues long. Germline CDR1 and CDR2: SGDLS and YYNGEE. The V and J ends lost 0 bases and 7 bases, in that order; junction bases with no gene match: 7.

This clonotype has a handful of counts. V gene TRBV7-9 combines with J gene TRBJ1-1; possible D gene TRBD1, 5 bases. V lost 4 bases, J lost 0 bases, and 18 bases lay in between. CDR1 and CDR2 (germline): SEHNR, FQNEAQ (reference sequence). The CDR3 loop spans 17 amino acids. CDR3: CASSSLRDLSMNTEAFF. In nucleotides, the CDR3 is TGTGCCAGCAGCTCACTCCGGGACCTATCGATGAACACTGAAGCTTTCTTT.

The chain uses TRBV7-6 and TRBJ2-7, with TRBD1 as a possible D gene (5 bases). The CDR3 length is 13 residues. Trimming cost V 1 base and J 5 bases, with 9 bases left between them. Germline V gene data show CDR1 as SGHVS and CDR2 as FNYEAQ. The CDR3 here is CASSLDPGNEQYV. The CDR3 DNA reads as TGTGCCAGCAGCTTAGATCCAGGGAACGAGCAGTACGTC.

The chain couples TRBV6-1 to TRBJ2-4; 8 bases fit TRBD1. CDR1 is MNHNS and CDR2 is SASEGT in the germline V gene. The CDR3 is 14 amino acids. Germline trimming cut 10 bases from V and 4 bases from J; bases unmatched to any gene: 9. For the CDR3, the DNA is TGTGCCACCGCCCCGGGACAGGTTAAAAACATTCAGTACTTC. Translation: CATAPGQVKNIQYF.

The rearrangement links TRBV7-8 to TRBJ2-2, with D tentatively TRBD2 (5 bases). CDR3 length equals 14 residues. Germline values: CDR1 SGHVS, CDR2 FQNEAQ. V shed 1 base and J shed 7 bases, with 10 bases lying between them. This CDR3 is CASSLDGVVGELFF. DNA of the CDR3: TGTGCCAGCAGCTTAGACGGGGTTGTCGGGGAGCTGTTTTTT.

This chain joins TRBV5-1 and TRBJ2-1; D gene ambiguous. The CDR3 spans 15 residues. Germline V CDR1 and CDR2: SGHRS, YFSETQ. The ends were cut back, 4 bases at V and 0 bases at J, with 11 bases in the middle. CDR3 loop: CASSMRASSYNEQFF. DNA of the CDR3: TGCGCCAGCAGCATGAGAGCCAGCTCCTACAATGAGCAGTTCTTC.

CDR3 nucleotides: TGTGCCAGCAGCTCACGCTCGGGGTTACGGGGCTCTGGGGCCAACGTCCTGACTTTC. It translates to CASSSRSGLRGSGANVLTF. This sequence joins TRBV9 and TRBJ2-6, with D possibly TRBD2 on 5 matching bases. The germline gives CDR1 SGDLS, CDR2 YYNGEE. CDR3 size: 19 residues. V lost 4 bases, J lost 0 bases, and 20 bases lay in between.

This clonotype was recorded many times. The CDR3 loop is CASSEAISPETQYF. The CDR3 DNA is TGTGCCAGCAGTGAAGCCATCTCGCCGGAGACCCAGTACTTC. This chain links TRBV2 with TRBJ2-5; D ambiguous. V lost 0 bases, J lost 5 bases, and 10 bases lay in between. Per germline, CDR1 SNHLY and CDR2 FYNNEI. This CDR3 contains 14 residues.

DNA for the CDR3: TGTGCCAGCAGCCCGAGTGTGACACGATACAATGAGCAGTTCTTC. Amino acid sequence: CASSPSVTRYNEQFF. V is TRBV5-6 and J is TRBJ2-1; D call uncertain. This CDR3 contains 15 residues. Germline CDR1 is SGHDT and CDR2 is YYEEEE. Deletions cut 4 bases from V and 4 bases from J, with 15 bases between.

This clonotype was seen more than once but under ten times. This rearrangement joins TRBV27 to TRBJ1-2; possibly TRBD1 for D (5 bases). Trimming cost V 10 bases and J 2 bases, with 8 bases left between them. CDR1 MNHEY and CDR2 SMNVEV come from the germline V gene (reference sequence). This CDR3 has 11 residues. This CDR3 reads CATRVNYGYTF. DNA of the CDR3: TGTGCCACCAGGGTCAACTATGGCTACACCTTC.

The J gene is TRBJ2-5, the V gene TRBV10-3; 11 bases are shared with TRBD1. Per germline, CDR1 ENHRY and CDR2 SYGVKD. CDR3 size: 21 residues. The J segment lost 2 bases and the V segment lost 3 bases, leaving 20 bases of the junction unmatched. CDR3 sequence reads: CAISDWGFEGQGDFPQETQYF. CDR3 bases: TGTGCCATCAGTGATTGGGGTTTCGAGGGACAGGGGGACTTCCCTCAAGAGACCCAGTACTTC.

DNA of the CDR3: TGTGCCAGCAGACTGGAGCAGGGTTTGACTGAAGCTTTCTTT. Translation: CASRLEQGLTEAFF. The chain uses TRBV7-8 and TRBJ1-1, with D possibly being TRBD1 (5 bases). Germline assignment: CDR1 SGHVS and CDR2 FQNEAQ. This CDR3 region has 14 residues. The V gene lost 6 bases and the J gene lost 5 bases, with 16 bases spanning the gap. Full variable domain (remainder filled in from reference TRBV7-8 and TRBJ1-1): GAGVSQSPRYKVAKRGQDVALRCDPISGHVSLFWYQQALGQGPEFLTYFQNEAQLDKSGLPSDRFFAERPEGSVSTLKIQRTQQEDSAVYLCASRLEQGLTEAFFGQGTRLTVV.

This clonotype came up a few times. This chain links TRBV7-3 with TRBJ2-3, with no clear D. Trimming left V 0 bases short and J 1 base short, with 8 bases between. CDR1 and CDR2 (germline): SGHTA, FQGTGA. The CDR3 covers 15 residues. CDR3 bases: TGTGCCAGCAGCTTAACCGCGATGGGCACAGATACGCAGTATTTT. Encoded protein: CASSLTAMGTDTQYF.

The rearrangement links TRBV2 to TRBJ2-1; a possible D gene is TRBD2 (5 bases). This CDR3 contains 11 residues. Looked up from germline, CDR1 is SNHLY and CDR2 is FYNNEI. V lost 10 bases and J 8 bases, leaving 12 bases between the germline ends. The CDR3 protein is CAIKIGDEQFF. CDR3 sequence (DNA): TGTGCCATCAAAATCGGGGATGAGCAGTTCTTC. The whole variable domain, remainder taken from reference TRBV2 and TRBJ2-1, is EPEVTQTPSHQVTQMGQEVILRCVPISNHLYFYWYRQILGQKVEFLVSFYNNEISEKSEIFDDQFSVERPDGSNFTLKIRSTKLEDSAMYFCAIKIGDEQFFGPGTRLTVL.

The DNA of the CDR3 is TGTGCCAGCAGCTTGGAGGACAGGACCGCTTATGGCTACACCTTC. Translated: CASSLEDRTAYGYTF. The chain employs TRBV5-5 and TRBJ1-2; 7 bases map to TRBD1. The CDR3 has 15 residues. Losses at the gene ends were 0 bases for V and 5 bases for J; bases not matched to a gene: 7. Germline lookup yields CDR1 SGHKS and CDR2 YYEKEE (reference sequence).

The chain joins TRBV4-1 to TRBJ1-2; TRBD1 matches 8 bases. Germline CDR1 is MGHRA and CDR2 is YSYEKL. Trimming at V came to 3 bases and at J to 1 base, leaving 4 bases not matched to a gene. The CDR3 has 15 residues. CDR3 in DNA: TGCGCCAGCAGCCACCTGACAGGGGTTAACTATGGCTACACCTTC. This translates into CASSHLTGVNYGYTF.

The rearrangement links TRBV7-9 to TRBJ2-5, with D hard to call. The V gene's germline CDR1 is SEHNR and CDR2 FQNEAQ (reference sequence). The V end was cut by 6 bases, the J end by 3 bases, with 5 bases between. The CDR3 length is 11 residues. The CDR3 sequence is CASRLEETQYF. The CDR3, as DNA: TGTGCCAGCAGGCTGGAAGAGACCCAGTACTTC.

This chain connects TRBV4-3 to TRBJ2-5; TRBD2 aligns across 9 bases. CDR1 and CDR2 from the germline V gene are LGHNA and YSLEER. V gave up 0 bases and J gave up 2 bases; unmatched junction bases: 7. CDR3 size: 17 residues. The CDR3 DNA is TGCGCCAGCAGCCAAGAACCCGCGGGGGGGGGTCAAGAGACCCAGTACTTC. Translating it yields CASSQEPAGGGQETQYF.

This clonotype was counted between two and nine times. The chain employs TRBV4-1 and TRBJ1-1, with a tentative D call TRBD1 (5 bases). V was trimmed by 1 base and J by 0 bases, leaving 12 bases between them. CDR1 and CDR2 (germline): MGHRA, YSYEKL. CDR3 length: 16 amino acids. The CDR3 coding sequence is TGCGCCAGCAGCCAAGTGGGGGGTGGAATGAACACTGAAGCTTTCTTT. This encodes CASSQVGGGMNTEAFF.

This clonotype was observed a handful of times. V is TRBV29-1 and J is TRBJ1-1; D remains ambiguous. Trimming removed 1 base at V and 3 bases at J, with 6 bases between. From germline, CDR1 is SQVTM and CDR2 ANQGSEA. The CDR3 totals 12 residues. In DNA, the CDR3 is TGCAGCGTTGAAGGAGGAGACACTGAAGCTTTCTTT. It is translated as CSVEGGDTEAFF.

The chain combines TRBV12-3 or TRBV12-4 with TRBJ2-5, with unresolved D. The CDR3 runs to 16 residues. The V and J ends lost 2 bases and 2 bases respectively, with 15 bases between them. CDR3 in DNA: TGTGCCAGCAGTTTAAGGTGGCGAACCCCGCAAGAGACCCAGTACTTC. This codes for CASSLRWRTPQETQYF.